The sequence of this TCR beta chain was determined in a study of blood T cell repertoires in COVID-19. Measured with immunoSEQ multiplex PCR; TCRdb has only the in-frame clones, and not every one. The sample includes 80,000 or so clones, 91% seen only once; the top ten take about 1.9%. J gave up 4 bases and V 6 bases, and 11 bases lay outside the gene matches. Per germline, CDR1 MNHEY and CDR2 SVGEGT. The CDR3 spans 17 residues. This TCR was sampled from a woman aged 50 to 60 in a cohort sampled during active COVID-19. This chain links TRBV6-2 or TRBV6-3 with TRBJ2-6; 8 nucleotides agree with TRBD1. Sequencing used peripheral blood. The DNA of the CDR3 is TGTGCCAGCAGCCGACACCTGACAGGGGTCGGGGCCAACGTCCTGACTTTC. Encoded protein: CASSRHLTGVGANVLTF.